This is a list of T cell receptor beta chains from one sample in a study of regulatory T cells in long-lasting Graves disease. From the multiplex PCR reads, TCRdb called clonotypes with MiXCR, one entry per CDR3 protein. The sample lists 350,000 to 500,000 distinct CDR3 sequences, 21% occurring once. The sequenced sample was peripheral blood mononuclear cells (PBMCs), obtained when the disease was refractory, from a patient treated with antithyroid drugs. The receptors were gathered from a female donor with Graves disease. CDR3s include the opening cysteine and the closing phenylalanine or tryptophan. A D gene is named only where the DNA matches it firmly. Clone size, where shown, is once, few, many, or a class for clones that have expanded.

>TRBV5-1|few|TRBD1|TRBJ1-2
TGCGCCAGCAGCCCAGGGGCGGGACAGGTTAACTATGGCTACACCTTC
CASSPGAGQVNYGYTF
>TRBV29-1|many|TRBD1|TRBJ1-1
TGCAGCGTCGACAGGGGAACCTCTGAAGCTTTCTTT
CSVDRGTSEAFF
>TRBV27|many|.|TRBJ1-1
TGTGCCAGCAGTTTATCCCTGGGCTCAGGGTACACTGAAGCTTTCTTT
CASSLSLGSGYTEAFF
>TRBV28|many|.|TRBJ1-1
TGTGCCACCCTCGGTGCCGTGCGGCAGATGAACACTGAAGCTTTCTTT
CATLGAVRQMNTEAFF
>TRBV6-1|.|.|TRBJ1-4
TGTGTCAGCAGTGAAGGAAGGGGTCGTGAAAAACTGTTTTTT
CVSSEGRGREKLFF
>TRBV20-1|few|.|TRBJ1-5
TGCAGTGCAATATCGCAGGTTTCGAAACAGCCCCAGCATTTT
CSAISQVSKQPQHF
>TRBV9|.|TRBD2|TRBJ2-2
TGTGCCAGCAGCGTAGGGGGACTAGCATCCGGGGAGCTGTTTTTT
CASSVGGLASGELFF
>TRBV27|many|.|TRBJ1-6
TGTGCCAGCAGTCAATGGACAGAGAATAATTCACCCCTCCACTTT
CASSQWTENNSPLHF
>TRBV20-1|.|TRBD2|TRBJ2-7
TGCAGTGCTAGGGGGGGACTAGCGCACACCTACGAGCAGTACTTC
CSARGGLAHTYEQYF
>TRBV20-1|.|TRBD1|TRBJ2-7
TGCAGTGCTAGAGAGCAGGACAGGGTAGCCTACGAGCAGTACTTC
CSAREQDRVAYEQYF
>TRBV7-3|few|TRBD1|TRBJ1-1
TGTGCCAGCAGCCCACGACCAGGGGGCGCGAACACTGAAGCTTTCTTT
CASSPRPGGANTEAFF
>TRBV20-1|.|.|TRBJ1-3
TGCAGCGCCGCTGGCTCTGGAGACACCATATATTTT
CSAAGSGDTIYF
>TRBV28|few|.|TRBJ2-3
TGTGCCAGCTCATCGAGCGGTCCTGAGACAGATACGCAGTATTTT
CASSSSGPETDTQYF
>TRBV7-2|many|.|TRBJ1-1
TGTGCCAGCAGCCCACAACAGCTGAACACTGAAGCTTTCTTT
CASSPQQLNTEAFF
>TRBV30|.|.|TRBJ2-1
TGTGCCTGGAGTGGTGGGGACGGTAGTAGCTCCTACAATGAGCAGTTCTTC
CAWSGGDGSSSYNEQFF
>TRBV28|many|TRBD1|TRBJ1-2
TGTGCCAGCAGTGGACCCACAGGGGCTGGCTACACCTTC
CASSGPTGAGYTF
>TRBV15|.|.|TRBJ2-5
TGTGCCACCAGCAGAGATCCCGGGGTGGAGACCCAGTACTTC
CATSRDPGVETQYF
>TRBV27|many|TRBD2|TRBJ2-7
TGTGCCAGCAGTCCTATAGGGACTAGCGGGAGCTACGAGCAGTACTTC
CASSPIGTSGSYEQYF
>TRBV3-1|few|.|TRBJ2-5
TGTGCCAGCAGCCAACAGGCGGGAAGGGAGACCCAGTACTTC
CASSQQAGRETQYF
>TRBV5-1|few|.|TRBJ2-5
TGCGCCAGCAGCTTCGTGGGAGAGGGGGAGACCCAGTACTTC
CASSFVGEGETQYF
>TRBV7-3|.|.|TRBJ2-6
TGTGCCAGCAGCTTAATCGCGGTCTCTGGGGCCAACGTCCTGACTTTC
CASSLIAVSGANVLTF
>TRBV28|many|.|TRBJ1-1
TGTGCCAGCAGTTGGCCGACAGGGAACACTGAAGCTTTCTTT
CASSWPTGNTEAFF
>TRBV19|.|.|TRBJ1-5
TGTGCCAGTAGTATGCAGGGTGTTCAGCCCCAGCATTTT
CASSMQGVQPQHF
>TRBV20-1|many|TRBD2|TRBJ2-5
TGCAGTGCTCGAATTAGCGGGAGTGGGGAAGAGACCCAGTACTTC
CSARISGSGEETQYF
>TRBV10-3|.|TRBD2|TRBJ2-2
TGTGCCATCAGTGATTCAGGGACTAGCGGGAGCTGGACCGGGGAGCTGTTTTTT
CAISDSGTSGSWTGELFF
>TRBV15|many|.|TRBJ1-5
TGTGCCACCAGCAGAGCGTTTGATTGGGATCAGCCCCAGCATTTT
CATSRAFDWDQPQHF
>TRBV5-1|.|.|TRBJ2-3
TGCGCCAGCAGCTTTGGCTGGGGGTCAGATACGCAGTATTTT
CASSFGWGSDTQYF
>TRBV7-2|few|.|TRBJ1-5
TGTGCCAGCAGCTGGAGGGTAGGGAACGATCAGCCCCAGCATTTT
CASSWRVGNDQPQHF
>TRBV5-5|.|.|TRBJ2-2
TGTGCCAGCAGCCGGGACTCCCTCAACACCGGGGAGCTGTTTTTT
CASSRDSLNTGELFF
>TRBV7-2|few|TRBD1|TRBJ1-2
TGTGCCAGCAGCTCACTCGGTGGGACAGGGACCTATGGCTACACCTTC
CASSSLGGTGTYGYTF
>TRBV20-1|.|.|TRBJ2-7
TGCAGTGCTGCCCCCGGCGGCTACGAGCAGTACTTC
CSAAPGGYEQYF
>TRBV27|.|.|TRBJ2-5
TGTGCCAGCTCCTTACGACCTAAGGGGCCCCTCCACGGCGAGACCCAGTACTTC
CASSLRPKGPLHGETQYF
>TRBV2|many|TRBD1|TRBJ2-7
TGTGCCAGCAGTCCTTGGGACAGCTCCTACGAGCAGTACTTC
CASSPWDSSYEQYF